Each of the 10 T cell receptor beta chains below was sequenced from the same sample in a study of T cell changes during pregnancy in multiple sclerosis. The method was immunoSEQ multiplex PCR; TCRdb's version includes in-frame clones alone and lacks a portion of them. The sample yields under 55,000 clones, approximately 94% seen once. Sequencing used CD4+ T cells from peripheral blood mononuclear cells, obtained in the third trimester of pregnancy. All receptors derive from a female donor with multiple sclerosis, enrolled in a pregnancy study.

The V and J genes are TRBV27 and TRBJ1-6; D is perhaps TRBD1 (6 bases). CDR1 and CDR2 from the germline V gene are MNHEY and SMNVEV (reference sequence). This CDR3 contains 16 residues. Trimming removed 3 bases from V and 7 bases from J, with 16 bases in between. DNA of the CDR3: TGTGCCAGCAGTTTGGTATGGGACACTGTCAATTCACCCCTCCACTTT. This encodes CASSLVWDTVNSPLHF.

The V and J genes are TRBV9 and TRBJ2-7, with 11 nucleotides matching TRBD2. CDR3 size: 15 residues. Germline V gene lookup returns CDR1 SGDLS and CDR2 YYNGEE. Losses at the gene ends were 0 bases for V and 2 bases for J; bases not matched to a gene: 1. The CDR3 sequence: CASSVDSGGAYEQYF. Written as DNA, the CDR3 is TGTGCCAGCAGCGTAGATAGCGGGGGGGCCTACGAGCAGTACTTC.

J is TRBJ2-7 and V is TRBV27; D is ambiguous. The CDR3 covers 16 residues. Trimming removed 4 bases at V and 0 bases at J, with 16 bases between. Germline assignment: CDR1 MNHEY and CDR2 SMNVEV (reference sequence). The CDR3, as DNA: TGTGCCAGCAGTTCCCCTGGTAGCACCGGCTCCTACGAGCAGTACTTC. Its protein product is CASSSPGSTGSYEQYF.

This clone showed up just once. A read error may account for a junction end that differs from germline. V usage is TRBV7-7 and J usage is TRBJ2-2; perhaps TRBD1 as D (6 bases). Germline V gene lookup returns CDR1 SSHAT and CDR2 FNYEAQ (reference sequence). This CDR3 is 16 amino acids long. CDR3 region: CASSSGVGQNTGELFF. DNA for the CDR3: TGTGCTAGCAGCTCCGGAGTGGGACAAAACACCGGGGAGCTGTTTTTT.

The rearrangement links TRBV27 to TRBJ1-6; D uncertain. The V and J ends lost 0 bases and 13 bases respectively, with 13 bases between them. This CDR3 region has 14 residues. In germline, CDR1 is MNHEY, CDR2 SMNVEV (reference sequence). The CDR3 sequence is CASSLSGRASPLHF. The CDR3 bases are TGTGCCAGCAGTTTATCCGGGCGGGCCTCGCCCCTCCACTTT.

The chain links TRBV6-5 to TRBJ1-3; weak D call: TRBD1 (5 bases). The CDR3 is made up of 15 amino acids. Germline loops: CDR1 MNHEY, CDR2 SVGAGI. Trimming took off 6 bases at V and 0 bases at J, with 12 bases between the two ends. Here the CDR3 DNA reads TGTGCCAGCAGGGGCGGCGACAGCTCTGGAAACACCATATATTTT. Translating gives CASRGGDSSGNTIYF.

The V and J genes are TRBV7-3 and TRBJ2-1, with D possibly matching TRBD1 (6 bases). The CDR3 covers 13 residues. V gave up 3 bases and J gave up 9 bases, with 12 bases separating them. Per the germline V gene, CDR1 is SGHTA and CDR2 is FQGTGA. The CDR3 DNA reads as TGTGCCAGCAGCTTTACAGGGAGTGGTGAGCAGTTCTTC. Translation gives CASSFTGSGEQFF.

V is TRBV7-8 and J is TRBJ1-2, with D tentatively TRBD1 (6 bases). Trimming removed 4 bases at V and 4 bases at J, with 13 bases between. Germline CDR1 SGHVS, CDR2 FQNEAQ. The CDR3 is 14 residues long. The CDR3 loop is CASSYRDNTYGYTF. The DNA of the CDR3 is TGTGCCAGCAGCTATCGGGACAACACCTATGGCTACACCTTC.

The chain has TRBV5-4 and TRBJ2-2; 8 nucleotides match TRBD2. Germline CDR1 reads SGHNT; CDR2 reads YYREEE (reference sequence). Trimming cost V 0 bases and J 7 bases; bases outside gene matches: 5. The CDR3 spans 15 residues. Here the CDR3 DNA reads TGTGCCAGCAGCTTGGCAAGCGGGGGAAGCGGGGAGCTGTTTTTT. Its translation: CASSLASGGSGELFF.

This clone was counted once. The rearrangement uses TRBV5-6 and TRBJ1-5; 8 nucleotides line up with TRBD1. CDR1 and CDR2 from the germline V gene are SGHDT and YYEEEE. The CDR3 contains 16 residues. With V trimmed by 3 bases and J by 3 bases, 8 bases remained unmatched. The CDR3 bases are TGTGCCAGCAGCTGGAGCGGACAGGGACTCAATCAGCCCCAGCATTTT. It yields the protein CASSWSGQGLNQPQHF.